The 23 T cell receptor beta chains in this list originate from one sample, sequenced in a study of T cell changes during pregnancy in multiple sclerosis. Assay used: immunoSEQ multiplex PCR; TCRdb lists only in-frame clones, some missing. The data contain about 59,000 clones, roughly 94% of them singletons. The sequenced sample was CD8+ T cells from peripheral blood mononuclear cells, obtained after pregnancy. The receptors originated from a female donor with multiple sclerosis, enrolled in a pregnancy study.

This clone has just a few counts. The DNA of the CDR3 is TGTGCCAGTAGCCCGGTCAGGGGCTATGGCTACACCTTC. As protein: CASSPVRGYGYTF. The V and J genes are TRBV19 and TRBJ1-2; TRBD1 is a possible D gene (6 bases). This CDR3 is 13 amino acids long. Germline values: CDR1 LNHDA, CDR2 SQIVND (reference sequence). The V and J ends lost 6 bases and 4 bases respectively, with 12 bases between them.

The genes are TRBV27 and TRBJ2-7; possible D gene TRBD2, 6 bases. The CDR3 runs 14 residues. Germline V gene lookup returns CDR1 MNHEY and CDR2 SMNVEV (reference sequence). V lost 8 bases and J 4 bases, leaving 18 bases between the germline ends. The CDR3 sequence is CASQIGAGRYEQYF. The CDR3 region has the DNA TGTGCCAGCCAAATCGGCGCGGGAAGGTACGAGCAGTACTTC.

V is TRBV7-9 and J is TRBJ1-1; D is unclear. V lost 1 base, J lost 10 bases, and 19 bases lay in between. Germline V gene data show CDR1 as SEHNR and CDR2 as FQNEAQ (reference sequence). This CDR3 region has 15 residues. This CDR3 is CASSLVGGQPRGAFF. The DNA for the CDR3 is TGTGCCAGCAGCTTAGTAGGAGGTCAGCCGCGGGGAGCTTTCTTT.

The J gene is TRBJ2-7, the V gene TRBV15; TRBD1 matches at 8 bases. The CDR3 runs to 13 residues. Germline lookup yields CDR1 LNHNV and CDR2 YYDKDF (reference sequence). Trimming removed 8 bases from V and 0 bases from J; junction bases left unmatched: 3. Written as DNA, the CDR3 is TGTGCCACCGGGACAGGAAGCTCCTACGAGCAGTACTTC. Its translation: CATGTGSSYEQYF.

This chain connects TRBV5-1 to TRBJ2-5, with 10 nucleotides matching TRBD2. Trimming at V came to 4 bases and at J to 5 bases, leaving 8 bases not matched to a gene. The CDR3 loop spans 15 amino acids. Germline V gives CDR1 SGHRS, CDR2 YFSETQ. The CDR3: CASSTSGRAVETQYF. The CDR3 DNA reads TGCGCCAGCAGCACCAGCGGGAGGGCCGTGGAGACCCAGTACTTC.

This clone has a single count. V and J are TRBV7-7 and TRBJ1-4, with a tentative D call TRBD1 (5 bases). This CDR3 is built from 16 residues. CDR1 is SSHAT, CDR2 FNYEAQ, per germline (reference sequence). V was pared by 2 bases and J by 0 bases, with 10 bases between. The CDR3 nucleotides read TGTGCCAGCAGCTTAAGGGGCCCCTCAACTAATGAAAAACTGTTTTTT. It yields the protein CASSLRGPSTNEKLFF.

For the CDR3, the DNA is TGTGCCAGCAGTTGGACTAGCGGAACCTACGAGCAGTACTTC. Translated: CASSWTSGTYEQYF. The V gene is TRBV27, the J gene TRBJ2-7, with TRBD2 identical over 10 bases. CDR3 length: 14 residues. V lost 4 bases to trimming and J lost 2 bases; unmatched junction nucleotides: 2. Germline V gene lookup returns CDR1 MNHEY and CDR2 SMNVEV (reference sequence).

The rearrangement joins TRBV7-3 to TRBJ2-1; 8 bases map to TRBD1. CDR3 length: 15 residues. J gave up 7 bases and V 1 base, and 6 bases lay outside the gene matches. CDR1 and CDR2 from the germline V gene are SGHTA and FQGTGA. CDR3 in amino acids: CASSLRQGAGNEQFF. CDR3 in DNA: TGTGCCAGCAGCTTAAGGCAGGGGGCGGGTAATGAGCAGTTCTTC.

The rearrangement joins TRBV2 to TRBJ2-7; D uncertain. Germline V gene sequence: CDR1 SNHLY, CDR2 FYNNEI. V was pared by 8 bases and J by 6 bases, with 8 bases between. This CDR3 region has 10 residues. The CDR3 protein is CASGFSEQYF. The DNA for the CDR3 is TGTGCCAGCGGCTTCTCCGAGCAGTACTTC.

V and J are TRBV27 and TRBJ2-7; D is perhaps TRBD2 (7 bases). Trimming took 0 bases from V and 4 from J, leaving 16 bases between them. Germline assignment: CDR1 MNHEY and CDR2 SMNVEV (reference sequence). This CDR3 is 16 amino acids long. CDR3 region: CASSLSVPGGGYEQYF. The DNA for the CDR3 is TGTGCCAGCAGTTTATCAGTGCCGGGGGGCGGTTACGAGCAGTACTTC.

This clone has a single count. The chain combines TRBV7-9 with TRBJ2-7; D might be TRBD2 (6 bases). With 8 bases removed from V and 3 bases from J, the gap between germline ends came to 23 bases. The CDR3 consists of 16 residues. CDR1 SEHNR and CDR2 FQNEAQ come from the germline V gene (reference sequence). CDR3 nucleotides: TGTGCCAGCTCTAATCCTGCGGCTAGCGAGTTCTACGAGCAGTACTTC. Its translation is CASSNPAASEFYEQYF.

This chain joins TRBV27 and TRBJ2-7; TRBD2 aligns across 7 bases. V dropped 3 bases and J dropped 3; count of bases not matched to a gene: 5. The germline CDR1 and CDR2 sequences are MNHEY and SMNVEV (reference sequence). This CDR3 has 14 residues. CDR3 loop: CASSFGRGNYEQYF. The CDR3 bases are TGTGCCAGCAGTTTTGGGAGGGGTAACTACGAGCAGTACTTC.

Comment on this clone: Other DNA sequences in this sample translate to the same CDR3. The J gene is TRBJ2-7, the V gene TRBV19, with 10 nucleotides matching TRBD1. Unmatched junction bases numbered 2, after V lost 4 bases and J lost 2 bases. The germline gives CDR1 LNHDA, CDR2 SQIVND (reference sequence). The CDR3 sequence is 14 residues long. In DNA form, the CDR3 reads TGTGCCAGTAGTACTGGGACAGGGGCCTACGAGCAGTACTTC. Translated: CASSTGTGAYEQYF.

V usage is TRBV7-9 and J usage is TRBJ2-1, with TRBD2 matching 11 bases. The V and J ends lost 7 bases and 1 base, in that order; junction bases with no gene match: 9. The CDR3 is made up of 17 amino acids. Germline-derived CDR1 and CDR2 are SEHNR and FQNEAQ (reference sequence). The CDR3 DNA is TGTGCCAGCAAAAGCCCTACTAGCGGGAGTTCCTACAATGAGCAGTTCTTC. Amino acids: CASKSPTSGSSYNEQFF.

This chain connects TRBV6-1 to TRBJ2-2, with 7 positions matching TRBD1. J was trimmed by 3 bases and V by 1 base; bases with no gene match: 2. The germline CDR1 and CDR2 sequences are MNHNS and SASEGT. The CDR3 is made up of 15 amino acids. The CDR3: CASSEGGTDTGELFF. Written as DNA, the CDR3 is TGTGCCAGCAGTGAAGGTGGGACAGACACCGGGGAGCTGTTTTTT.

A single count supports this clone. The chain has TRBV27 and TRBJ2-7; 7 bases are a match to TRBD1. Germline CDR1 reads MNHEY; CDR2 reads SMNVEV (reference sequence). Trimming removed 5 bases from V and 5 bases from J; junction bases left unmatched: 9. The length of the CDR3 is 14 residues. The CDR3 DNA sequence: TGTGCCAGCAGTCCCAGACAGGGAACGCACGAGCAGTACTTC. Protein: CASSPRQGTHEQYF.

The chain recombines TRBV29-1 with TRBJ1-1; maybe TRBD1 (5 bases). With 5 bases removed from V and 9 bases from J, the gap between germline ends came to 10 bases. This CDR3 is built from 10 residues. CDR1 is SQVTM, CDR2 ANQGSEA, per germline. The CDR3 reads CSVWAGQAFF. CDR3 DNA sequence: TGCAGCGTTTGGGCAGGGCAAGCTTTCTTT.

The V gene is TRBV27, the J gene TRBJ2-7, with TRBD2 matching over 7 bases. Germline V gives CDR1 MNHEY, CDR2 SMNVEV (reference sequence). The CDR3 sequence is 15 residues long. V gave up 0 bases and J gave up 3 bases; unmatched junction bases: 5. CDR3 region: CASSLSVGGIYEQYF. DNA of the CDR3: TGTGCCAGCAGTTTATCGGTGGGGGGGATCTACGAGCAGTACTTC.

This chain links TRBV6-1 with TRBJ1-3; 8 bases fit TRBD1. The ends lost 2 bases at V and 4 bases at J; junction bases unmatched: 13. Germline V lookup: CDR1 MNHNS, CDR2 SASEGT. The CDR3 is 18 amino acids. The CDR3 sequence: CASSEISGRGRAGNTIYF. CDR3 in DNA: TGTGCCAGCAGTGAAATAAGTGGCAGGGGGCGCGCAGGAAACACCATATATTTT.

This chain links TRBV4-3 with TRBJ1-1; the D gene is possibly TRBD1 (6 bases). Between the trimmed V and J ends, which lost 1 base and 1 base, there was a span of 10 bases. The CDR3 contains 15 residues. The germline V gene encodes CDR1 LGHNA and CDR2 YSLEER. CDR3 nucleotides: TGCGCCAGCAGCCAAGGGGCCAGGGGGAACACTGAAGCTTTCTTT. Residues: CASSQGARGNTEAFF.

V is TRBV28 and J is TRBJ2-7; TRBD1 is a possible D gene (6 bases). The CDR3 extends over 13 amino acids. Deletions cut 3 bases from V and 7 bases from J, with 13 bases between. Per germline, CDR1 MDHEN and CDR2 SYDVKM. This CDR3 reads CASSFRQGLEQYF. CDR3 nucleotide sequence: TGTGCCAGCAGTTTCCGCCAGGGGCTAGAGCAGTACTTC.

The chain combines TRBV2 with TRBJ2-7, with 7 nucleotides matching TRBD1. The V gene end was trimmed by 7 bases and the J gene end by 3 bases; junction bases not matched to a gene: 6. Germline CDR1 SNHLY, CDR2 FYNNEI. This CDR3 region has 13 residues. CDR3 sequence reads: CASKGRGNYEQYF. The DNA for the CDR3 is TGTGCCAGCAAGGGCAGGGGGAACTACGAGCAGTACTTC. The variable domain in full, with the rest retrieved from reference TRBV2 and TRBJ2-7, is EPEVTQTPSHQVTQMGQEVILRCVPISNHLYFYWYRQILGQKVEFLVSFYNNEISEKSEIFDDQFSVERPDGSNFTLKIRSTKLEDSAMYFCASKGRGNYEQYFGPGTRLTVT.

The chain links TRBV19 to TRBJ2-7, with TRBD2 matching over 10 bases. After removal of 4 bases from V and 3 bases from J, the junction contained 6 bases not matched to a gene. The CDR3 is 15 residues long. Germline CDR1 and CDR2: LNHDA and SQIVND (reference sequence). CDR3 nucleotide sequence: TGTGCCAGTAGTACTTCTAGCGGGAGCCACTACGAGCAGTACTTC. It translates to CASSTSSGSHYEQYF.